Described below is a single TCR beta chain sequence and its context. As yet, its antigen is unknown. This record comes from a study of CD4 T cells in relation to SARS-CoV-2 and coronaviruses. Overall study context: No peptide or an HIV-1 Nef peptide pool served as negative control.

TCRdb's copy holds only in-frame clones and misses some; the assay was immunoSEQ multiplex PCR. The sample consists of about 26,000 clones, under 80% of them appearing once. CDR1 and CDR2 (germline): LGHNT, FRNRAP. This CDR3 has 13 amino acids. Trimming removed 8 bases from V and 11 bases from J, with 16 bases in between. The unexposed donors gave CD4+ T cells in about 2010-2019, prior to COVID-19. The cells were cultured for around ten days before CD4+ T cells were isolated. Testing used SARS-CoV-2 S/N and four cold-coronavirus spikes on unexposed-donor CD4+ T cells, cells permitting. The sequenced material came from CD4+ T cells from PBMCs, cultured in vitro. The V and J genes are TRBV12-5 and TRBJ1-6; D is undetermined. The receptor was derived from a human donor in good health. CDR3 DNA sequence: TGTGCTAGTTCCCTAGAGAGAGGTACACCCCTCCACTTT. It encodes CASSLERGTPLHF. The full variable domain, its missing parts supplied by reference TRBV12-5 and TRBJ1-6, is DARVTQTPRHKVTEMGQEVTMRCQPILGHNTVFWYRQTMMQGLELLAYFRNRAPLDDSGMPKDRFSAEMPDATLATLKIQPSEPRDSAVYFCASSLERGTPLHFGNGTRLTVT.